One and the same sample provided the 27 T cell receptor beta chains below, sequenced in a study of shared clonotypes between healthy human individuals. Naive CD8 cells comprised CD45RO-negative, CCR7-positively selected cells, excluding terminally differentiated effector memory CD45RA+ cells. Here immunoSEQ multiplex PCR was the method, and the copy in TCRdb shows in-frame clones only, minus some. The table includes roughly 810,000 clones, about 96% detected once. The sample was naive CD8+ T cells sorted from blood. These receptors came from a man aged 30-40 years in good health.

Of note for this clone: One end of the junction varies from germline; a read error may be responsible. V gene TRBV2 combines with J gene TRBJ1-2; TRBD1 agrees at 7 bases. The CDR3 has 10 amino acids. Germline V gene data show CDR1 as SNHLY and CDR2 as FYNNEI. CDR3 sequence: CASSGHRGHF. CDR3 nucleotide sequence: TGTGCCAGCAGTGGTCACAGGGGACACTTC.

The chain couples TRBV27 to TRBJ2-7; D might be TRBD1 (6 bases). The germline V gene encodes CDR1 MNHEY and CDR2 SMNVEV (reference sequence). The V gene lost 6 bases and the J gene lost 6 bases, with 18 bases spanning the gap. CDR3 length equals 14 residues. The CDR3 sequence: CASSQGHTRFEQYF. CDR3 bases: TGTGCCAGCAGCCAGGGACACACACGGTTCGAGCAGTACTTC.

This clone has a single count. This rearrangement joins TRBV7-9 to TRBJ2-5, with D perhaps matching TRBD1 or TRBD2 (5 bases each). Trimming took 5 bases from V and 5 from J, leaving 24 bases between them. Germline V gene data show CDR1 as SEHNR and CDR2 as FQNEAQ (reference sequence). The CDR3 is made up of 17 amino acids. The CDR3 is CASSPQQSGPAGETQYF. In nucleotides, the CDR3 is TGTGCCAGCAGCCCGCAACAATCGGGACCCGCAGGGGAGACCCAGTACTTC. Supplemented by reference TRBV7-9 and TRBJ2-5, the full variable domain reads DTGVSQNPRHKITKRGQNVTFRCDPISEHNRLYWYRQTLGQGPEFLTYFQNEAQLEKSRLLSDRFSAERPKGSFSTLEIQRTEQGDSAMYLCASSPQQSGPAGETQYFGPGTRLLVL.

The V call is TRBV11-2, the J call TRBJ2-2; 13 bases are shared with TRBD2. J was trimmed by 5 bases and V by 0 bases; bases with no gene match: 6. This CDR3 is built from 18 residues. Germline assignment: CDR1 SGHAT and CDR2 FQNNGV. This CDR3 reads CASSLEKTSGRYTGELFF. In nucleotides, the CDR3 is TGTGCCAGCAGCTTAGAAAAGACTAGCGGGAGGTATACCGGGGAGCTGTTTTTT.

The rearrangement joins TRBV9 to TRBJ2-2; no clear D. Germline-derived CDR1 and CDR2 are SGDLS and YYNGEE. CDR3 size: 12 residues. V was pared by 3 bases and J by 8 bases, with 8 bases between. The DNA for the CDR3 is TGTGCCAGCAGCGCCACAAAAGGGGAGCTGTTTTTT. Translation: CASSATKGELFF.

With regard to this clone: Being one base from a much bigger clone, this may be a read error. The sample has other DNA sequences that encode this CDR3 too. The chain combines TRBV2 with TRBJ2-7, with D possibly matching TRBD2 (6 bases). Looked up from germline, CDR1 is SNHLY and CDR2 is FYNNEI. V was cut by 6 bases and J by 1 base, with 7 bases left in between. The CDR3 runs to 12 residues. The chain's CDR3 is CASRGGSYEQYF. CDR3 bases: TGTGCCAGCAGGGGGGGATCCTACGAGCAGTACTTC.

CDR3 sequence (DNA): TGTGCGTCGACCGGCAGGGTGGACACCGGGGAGCTGTTTTTT. Protein sequence: CASTGRVDTGELFF. This chain uses TRBV6-1 with TRBJ2-2, with a possible D match to TRBD1 (5 bases). The germline V gene has CDR1 MNHNS and CDR2 SASEGT. The CDR3 sequence is 14 residues long.

This clone was found once. This rearrangement joins TRBV7-8 to TRBJ1-2, with no clear D. Between the trimmed V and J ends, which lost 5 bases and 4 bases, there was a span of 14 bases. Germline CDR1 is SGHVS and CDR2 is FQNEAQ. This CDR3 is 14 amino acids long. The chain's CDR3 is CASSPGRVFYGYTF. CDR3 coding DNA: TGTGCCAGCAGCCCTGGACGGGTTTTCTATGGCTACACCTTC.

This clone was found once. The V call is TRBV6-6, the J call TRBJ2-7; no definite D call. Germline V gene data show CDR1 as MNHNY and CDR2 as SVGAGI (reference sequence). Deletions cut 0 bases from V and 3 bases from J, with 3 bases between. The length of the CDR3 is 12 residues. The CDR3 region is CASSYSDYEQYF. CDR3 coding DNA: TGTGCCAGCAGTTACTCAGACTACGAGCAGTACTTC.

The CDR3 region is CASSYTGSGSLGEQYF. For the CDR3, the DNA is TGTGCCAGCAGTTACACGGGTAGCGGGAGCTTGGGGGAGCAGTACTTC. The chain recombines TRBV6-6 with TRBJ2-7, with TRBD2 identical over 9 bases. Losses at the gene ends were 2 bases for V and 7 bases for J; bases not matched to a gene: 12. The CDR3 extends over 16 amino acids. Germline V lookup: CDR1 MNHNY, CDR2 SVGAGI (reference sequence).

This clone was seen just once. Additional DNA sequences in this sample encode the identical CDR3. This chain links TRBV27 with TRBJ2-7; unclear D gene. The germline V gene has CDR1 MNHEY and CDR2 SMNVEV (reference sequence). The CDR3 is made up of 13 amino acids. Trimming removed 0 bases at V and 0 bases at J, with 3 bases between. CDR3 protein: CASSLSTSYEQYF. CDR3 coding DNA: TGTGCCAGCAGTTTATCTACCTCCTACGAGCAGTACTTC.

The chain links TRBV30 to TRBJ2-1; TRBD2 matches at 11 bases. CDR3 length: 13 residues. Germline CDR1 and CDR2: GTSNPN and SVGIG (reference sequence). V lost 5 bases to trimming and J lost 8 bases; unmatched junction nucleotides: 5. Here the CDR3 reads CAWSLAGGYEQFF. DNA of the CDR3: TGTGCCTGGTCCCTAGCGGGAGGTTATGAGCAGTTCTTC.

The chain is built from TRBV7-2 and TRBJ2-1; 12 bases are shared with TRBD2. This CDR3 has 16 amino acids. Germline values: CDR1 SGHTA, CDR2 FQGNSA. With V trimmed by 1 base and J by 3 bases, 1 base remained unmatched. The CDR3 DNA sequence: TGTGCCAGCAGCTTAGGACTAGCGGGGGTCTACAATGAGCAGTTCTTC. This codes for CASSLGLAGVYNEQFF.

The chain has TRBV7-9 and TRBJ2-5; 14 bases line up with TRBD2. Germline CDR1 reads SEHNR; CDR2 reads FQNEAQ (reference sequence). Germline trimming cut 5 bases from V and 4 bases from J; bases unmatched to any gene: 9. The CDR3 loop spans 17 amino acids. DNA of the CDR3: TGTGCCAGCAGCCTGGGGACTAGCGGGAGAGTTCGAGAGACCCAGTACTTC. Translating it yields CASSLGTSGRVRETQYF.

The rearrangement uses TRBV6-6 and TRBJ1-2; 9 nucleotides align to TRBD1. This CDR3 is built from 16 residues. J was trimmed by 3 bases and V by 5 bases; bases with no gene match: 10. Germline CDR1 is MNHNY and CDR2 is SVGAGI (reference sequence). The CDR3 here is CASSMDRGIGYYGYTF. The CDR3, as DNA: TGTGCCAGCAGTATGGACAGGGGAATAGGCTACTATGGCTACACCTTC.

With respect to this clone: Additional DNA sequences in this sample encode the identical CDR3. The V gene is TRBV5-8, the J gene TRBJ1-1; a possible D gene is TRBD1 (5 bases). Germline V lookup: CDR1 SGHTS, CDR2 YDEGEE. Trimming took off 2 bases at V and 2 bases at J, with 10 bases between the two ends. The CDR3 covers 14 residues. The CDR3 DNA reads as TGTGCCAGCAGCTTCCCCACAGGAAACACTGAAGCTTTCTTT. The encoded protein is CASSFPTGNTEAFF.

This clone was observed once. This chain connects TRBV5-4 to TRBJ2-7, with 13 bases that match TRBD2. The CDR3 runs 14 residues. The J segment lost 6 bases and the V segment lost 2 bases, leaving 2 bases of the junction unmatched. Germline values: CDR1 SGHNT, CDR2 YYREEE (reference sequence). The CDR3 DNA reads as TGTGCCAGCAGCTTAGGACTAGCGGGAGCCGAGCAGTACTTC. Its protein is CASSLGLAGAEQYF.

The J gene is TRBJ1-5, the V gene TRBV27; D uncertain. The CDR3 is 14 amino acids. Trimming took off 7 bases at V and 4 bases at J, with 14 bases between the two ends. Germline assignment: CDR1 MNHEY and CDR2 SMNVEV (reference sequence). CDR3 protein: CASTPLVGNQPQHF. For the CDR3, the DNA is TGTGCCAGCACCCCCTTGGTGGGGAATCAGCCCCAGCATTTT.

The rearrangement joins TRBV14 to TRBJ2-4, with a weak D call TRBD2 (5 bases). The CDR3 has 15 amino acids. Germline CDR1 is SGHDN and CDR2 is FVKESK. Trimming took off 2 bases at V and 5 bases at J, with 13 bases between the two ends. CDR3 nucleotides: TGTGCCAGCAGCCAAAAATGGGAGTCACAAAACATTCAGTACTTC. The encoded protein is CASSQKWESQNIQYF.

This rearrangement joins TRBV7-9 to TRBJ2-7; 8 bases align to TRBD1. This CDR3 has 16 residues. Germline V lookup: CDR1 SEHNR, CDR2 FQNEAQ (reference sequence). The V segment lost 5 bases and the J segment 0 bases; nucleotides outside the gene matches: 9. CDR3 bases: TGTGCCAGCAGCCAGCCACGGACAGGGACCTCCTACGAGCAGTACTTC. It yields the protein CASSQPRTGTSYEQYF.

This chain connects TRBV7-2 to TRBJ2-1; 7 bases agree with TRBD1. The length of the CDR3 is 15 residues. After removal of 0 bases from V and 8 bases from J, the junction contained 7 bases not matched to a gene. Germline CDR1 and CDR2: SGHTA and FQGNSA. The CDR3 sequence is CASSLALTGVDEQFF. CDR3 coding DNA: TGTGCCAGCAGCTTAGCCCTTACAGGGGTCGATGAGCAGTTCTTC.

This rearrangement joins TRBV29-1 to TRBJ2-1; 9 bases match TRBD2. With V trimmed by 0 bases and J by 10 bases, 7 bases remained unmatched. The CDR3 has 14 residues. Per germline, CDR1 SQVTM and CDR2 ANQGSEA. For the CDR3, the DNA is TGCAGCGTTGAAGAGCATCTAGCGGGGAGGGAGCAGTTCTTC. Its translation: CSVEEHLAGREQFF.

V is TRBV29-1 and J is TRBJ2-7, with 11 bases that match TRBD2. This CDR3 has 14 residues. V was clipped by 4 bases and J by 2 bases; unmatched bases: 4. CDR1 is SQVTM, CDR2 ANQGSEA, per germline. CDR3 region: CSVVGLAGTYEQYF. Here the CDR3 DNA reads TGCAGCGTTGTCGGACTAGCGGGTACCTACGAGCAGTACTTC.

The gene calls are TRBV6-6 and TRBJ2-7; TRBD2 agrees at 8 bases. The germline V gene encodes CDR1 MNHNY and CDR2 SVGAGI (reference sequence). The CDR3 consists of 16 residues. J lost 3 bases, V lost 0 bases, and 7 bases had no gene match. The CDR3 coding sequence is TGTGCCAGCAGTTACTCGGTTCAGCGGGAGATCTACGAGCAGTACTTC. It specifies CASSYSVQREIYEQYF.

The gene calls are TRBV27 and TRBJ2-7; 10 positions agree with TRBD2. The CDR3 covers 15 residues. V shed 0 bases, J shed 4 bases, and the junction held 3 bases outside the gene matches. Germline-derived CDR1 and CDR2 are MNHEY and SMNVEV (reference sequence). CDR3 DNA sequence: TGTGCCAGCAGTTTATCGATAGCGGGAGGATACGAGCAGTACTTC. The encoded protein is CASSLSIAGGYEQYF.

The gene calls are TRBV4-1 and TRBJ2-7; 8 bases are shared with TRBD2. Germline CDR1 MGHRA, CDR2 YSYEKL. V lost 0 bases to trimming and J lost 3 bases; unmatched junction nucleotides: 4. This CDR3 is built from 15 residues. Here the CDR3 reads CASSQDPGRGYEQYF. CDR3 DNA: TGCGCCAGCAGCCAAGACCCCGGGAGGGGCTACGAGCAGTACTTC.

CDR3 sequence reads: CASSRVGAGDTGELFF. DNA of the CDR3: TGTGCCAGCAGCCGGGTCGGGGCAGGGGACACCGGGGAGCTGTTTTTT. The V gene is TRBV9, the J gene TRBJ2-2, with a possible D match to TRBD1 (6 bases). The CDR3 runs to 16 residues. Germline V CDR1 and CDR2: SGDLS, YYNGEE. V dropped 4 bases and J dropped 3 bases, with 16 bases sitting between them. The whole variable domain, filled in from reference TRBV9 and TRBJ2-2, reads DSGVTQTPKHLITATGQRVTLRCSPRSGDLSVYWYQQSLDQGLQFLIQYYNGEERAKGNILERFSAQQFPDLHSELNLSSLELGDSALYFCASSRVGAGDTGELFFGEGSRLTVL.